Each of the 32 T cell receptor beta chains below was sequenced from the same sample in a study of T cells after yellow fever vaccination. TCRdb redid the calling of the 5' RACE reads with MiXCR, one entry per CDR3 protein. The repertoire has about 210,000 distinct CDR3 sequences, 2.5% to 3.5% of them found once; the top ten carry approximately 3.5%. The sequencing here drew on CD4+ T cells sorted from PBMCs, taken 10 days after the yellow fever booster vaccination. These receptor sequences come from a man aged 18 to 30 who received the YFV17D yellow fever vaccine.

This clonotype was detected a few times. CDR3 sequence: CASSPRTGQNTEAFF. CDR3 nucleotide sequence: TGCGCCAGCAGCCCGAGGACGGGACAGAACACTGAAGCTTTCTTT. The chain recombines TRBV5-1 with TRBJ1-1; possibly TRBD1 for D (6 bases). The V gene lost 4 bases and the J gene lost 1 base, with 14 bases spanning the gap. This CDR3 spans 15 amino acids. CDR1 and CDR2 from the germline V gene are SGHRS and YFSETQ.

This chain uses TRBV12-3 or TRBV12-4 with TRBJ2-7, with 8 bases matching TRBD1. V dropped 5 bases and J dropped 5; count of bases not matched to a gene: 8. This CDR3 spans 14 amino acids. Here the CDR3 reads CASSVGQGRHEQYF. The CDR3 nucleotides are TGTGCCAGCAGTGTAGGACAGGGTCGTCACGAGCAGTACTTC.

This clonotype occurred a few times. The rearrangement uses TRBV10-3 and TRBJ1-1, with D tentatively TRBD1 (6 bases). Germline lookup yields CDR1 ENHRY and CDR2 SYGVKD. Trimming took 7 bases from V and 2 from J, leaving 11 bases between them. This CDR3 comprises 13 residues. CDR3 amino acids: CAITGQFNTEAFF. The CDR3, as DNA: TGTGCCATCACTGGACAGTTTAACACTGAAGCTTTCTTT.

This clonotype turned up a few times. This chain connects TRBV18 to TRBJ1-5; D possibly corresponds to TRBD1 (5 bases). Trimming took off 0 bases at V and 0 bases at J, with 15 bases between the two ends. This CDR3 has 18 residues. Germline V lookup: CDR1 KGHSH, CDR2 LQKENI. CDR3 bases: TGTGCCAGCTCACCACCGTGGCAGGGCCCATATAGCAATCAGCCCCAGCATTTT. As protein: CASSPPWQGPYSNQPQHF.

In its sample, this clonotype was seen a few times. J is TRBJ2-7 and V is TRBV12-3 or TRBV12-4; tentative D call: TRBD1 (6 bases). V lost 3 bases and J 3 bases, leaving 9 bases between the germline ends. The CDR3 length is 13 residues. Here the CDR3 reads CASSFDRNYEQYF. CDR3 bases: TGTGCCAGCAGTTTCGACAGGAACTACGAGCAGTACTTC.

The rearrangement joins TRBV24-1 to TRBJ1-5, with D possibly matching TRBD1 (5 bases). Deletions cut 6 bases from V and 1 base from J, with 9 bases between. This CDR3 has 14 residues. Germline values: CDR1 KGHDR, CDR2 SFDVKD. This CDR3 reads CATSQGGSNQPQHF. As DNA, the CDR3 is TGTGCCACCAGTCAGGGTGGAAGCAATCAGCCCCAGCATTTT.

This clonotype was seen many times. The CDR3 sequence: CSARDLVGGDTQYF. DNA for the CDR3: TGCAGTGCTAGAGATCTGGTCGGGGGGGATACGCAGTATTTT. V usage is TRBV20-1 and J usage is TRBJ2-3; 7 nucleotides agree with TRBD2. The length of the CDR3 is 14 residues. V was clipped by 0 bases and J by 6 bases; unmatched bases: 6. CDR1 is DFQATT, CDR2 SNEGSKA, per germline (reference sequence).

There are many counts of this clonotype. The rearrangement links TRBV18 to TRBJ2-3; D is ambiguous. Per the germline V gene, CDR1 is KGHSH and CDR2 is LQKENI. Trimming removed 2 bases at V and 5 bases at J, with 11 bases between. The CDR3 covers 14 residues. CDR3 in DNA: TGTGCCAGCTCACCAACCGCCCCAAGAGATACGCAGTATTTT. Its protein is CASSPTAPRDTQYF.

This clonotype was detected ten times or more. This chain uses TRBV12-3 or TRBV12-4 with TRBJ2-2; 8 bases map to TRBD1. Losses at the gene ends were 6 bases for V and 3 bases for J; bases not matched to a gene: 3. CDR3 length: 14 residues. DNA of the CDR3: TGTGCCAGCAGGGGACAGGAGGACACCGGGGAGCTGTTTTTT. Its translation is CASRGQEDTGELFF.

In this sample, this clonotype turned up a few times. V gene TRBV12-3 or TRBV12-4 combines with J gene TRBJ2-3, with 10 bases lining up with TRBD2. V trimming: 6 bases; J trimming: 8 bases; junction bases outside the gene matches: 8. This CDR3 spans 14 amino acids. As DNA, the CDR3 is TGTGCCAGCAGCACAAGCGGGGGGGCCGCTACGCAGTATTTT. This translates into CASSTSGGAATQYF.

There are many counts of this clonotype. V and J are TRBV27 and TRBJ1-4, with no clear D. The CDR3 is made up of 15 amino acids. Germline CDR1 and CDR2: MNHEY and SMNVEV (reference sequence). The ends were cut back, 6 bases at V and 4 bases at J, with 15 bases in the middle. The CDR3 here is CASRPSEAYNEKLFF. The CDR3 DNA follows: TGTGCCAGCAGGCCAAGCGAGGCCTATAATGAAAAACTGTTTTTT.

This clonotype was detected ten times or more. V usage is TRBV12-3 or TRBV12-4 and J usage is TRBJ1-1, with TRBD1 identical over 7 bases. The CDR3 totals 14 residues. V dropped 6 bases and J dropped 1; count of bases not matched to a gene: 5. In DNA form, the CDR3 reads TGTGCCAGCAGCTTTGGGGACAGGAACACTGAAGCTTTCTTT. Amino acids: CASSFGDRNTEAFF.

This clonotype showed up just a few times. This chain uses TRBV5-1 with TRBJ1-4; D uncertain. Germline CDR1 reads SGHRS; CDR2 reads YFSETQ. The CDR3 totals 18 residues. V lost 0 bases to trimming and J lost 0 bases, with 15 bases between them. CDR3: CASSLVAAGDATNEKLFF. The CDR3, as DNA: TGCGCCAGCAGCTTGGTGGCAGCAGGAGATGCAACTAATGAAAAACTGTTTTTT.

This clonotype was observed many times. The rearrangement links TRBV7-9 to TRBJ2-3; a possible D gene is TRBD2 (6 bases). Germline CDR1 reads SEHNR; CDR2 reads FQNEAQ (reference sequence). The CDR3 contains 14 residues. V was trimmed by 3 bases and J by 3 bases, leaving 10 bases between them. The CDR3 reads CASSFGLTTDTQYF. CDR3 DNA sequence: TGTGCCAGCAGCTTCGGACTAACAACAGATACGCAGTATTTT. Together with reference TRBV7-9 and TRBJ2-3, the CDR3 gives the full variable domain: DTGVSQNPRHKITKRGQNVTFRCDPISEHNRLYWYRQTLGQGPEFLTYFQNEAQLEKSRLLSDRFSAERPKGSFSTLEIQRTEQGDSAMYLCASSFGLTTDTQYFGPGTRLTVL.

This clonotype was counted at least ten times. The V call is TRBV5-5, the J call TRBJ2-1; tentative D call: TRBD2 (5 bases). CDR3 size: 18 residues. CDR1 is SGHKS and CDR2 is YYEKEE in the germline V gene (reference sequence). V lost 2 bases and J 0 bases, leaving 18 bases between the germline ends. The CDR3 spells CASSFRRTFLSSYNEQFF. The CDR3 DNA reads as TGTGCCAGCAGCTTCCGGAGGACTTTTCTAAGCTCCTACAATGAGCAGTTCTTC. Supplemented by reference TRBV5-5 and TRBJ2-1, the full variable domain reads DAGVTQSPTHLIKTRGQQVTLRCSPISGHKSVSWYQQVLGQGPQFIFQYYEKEERGRGNFPDRFSARQFPNYSSELNVNALLLGDSALYLCASSFRRTFLSSYNEQFFGPGTRLTVL.

V and J are TRBV18 and TRBJ1-1, with TRBD1 identical over 9 bases. Germline V CDR1 and CDR2: KGHSH, LQKENI. Trimming at V came to 3 bases and at J to 4 bases, leaving 12 bases not matched to a gene. The CDR3 runs 17 residues. The CDR3 DNA sequence: TGTGCCAGCTCACCGCCCGGGACAGGGACCTTGGGCACTGAAGCTTTCTTT. Translation: CASSPPGTGTLGTEAFF.

This clonotype was seen more than once but under ten times. The V call is TRBV20-1, the J call TRBJ1-6; TRBD1 matches at 7 bases. This CDR3 comprises 14 residues. The V gene's germline CDR1 is DFQATT and CDR2 SNEGSKA (reference sequence). J lost 7 bases, V lost 0 bases, and 3 bases had no gene match. The CDR3 spells CSARDNRGNSPLHF. The CDR3 DNA reads TGCAGTGCTAGAGATAACAGGGGAAATTCACCCCTCCACTTT.

J is TRBJ2-7 and V is TRBV18; D remains unclear. Germline CDR1 KGHSH, CDR2 LQKENI. The CDR3 loop spans 15 amino acids. V was clipped by 3 bases and J by 0 bases, with 12 bases between them. The DNA of the CDR3 is TGTGCCAGCTCACCCCGGCAGGAAGCCTCCTACGAGCAGTACTTC. This translates into CASSPRQEASYEQYF.

This clonotype was seen many times. The chain is built from TRBV5-1 and TRBJ1-6; possible D gene TRBD1, 5 bases. This CDR3 region has 16 residues. The ends were cut back, 0 bases at V and 8 bases at J, with 15 bases in the middle. Germline loops: CDR1 SGHRS, CDR2 YFSETQ. CDR3 sequence (DNA): TGCGCCAGCAGCTTGGAAGGACAACCAAGAGATTCACCCCTCCACTTT. Translated, it gives CASSLEGQPRDSPLHF.

In DNA, the CDR3 is TGTGCCAGCACAGCGGGGGGCTCCCTCAATGAGCAGTTCTTC. It specifies CASTAGGSLNEQFF. The V call is TRBV2, the J call TRBJ2-1; 9 bases are shared with TRBD2. Germline-derived CDR1 and CDR2 are SNHLY and FYNNEI. After removal of 7 bases from V and 6 bases from J, the junction contained 7 bases not matched to a gene. The CDR3 sequence is 14 residues long.

The V and J genes are TRBV7-3 and TRBJ2-2; possible D gene TRBD2, 6 bases. Germline lookup yields CDR1 SGHTA and CDR2 FQGTGA. V lost 5 bases to trimming and J lost 3 bases, with 10 bases between them. There are 14 residues in the CDR3. The CDR3 nucleotides read TGTGCCAGCAGCAGGGACTTTGACACCGGGGAGCTGTTTTTT. This translates into CASSRDFDTGELFF.

This clonotype came up a few times. The chain recombines TRBV4-1 with TRBJ2-7; 10 bases fit TRBD1. The ends lost 4 bases at V and 5 bases at J; junction bases unmatched: 5. CDR3 size: 14 residues. Germline CDR1 MGHRA, CDR2 YSYEKL. The chain's CDR3 is CASSRGQGGNEQYF. CDR3 coding DNA: TGCGCCAGCAGCCGCGGACAGGGGGGGAACGAGCAGTACTTC.

The CDR3 sequence is CASSLNGAYNEQFF. CDR3 in DNA: TGTGCCAGCAGTTTAAATGGGGCCTACAATGAGCAGTTCTTC. The gene calls are TRBV12-3 or TRBV12-4 and TRBJ2-1; D not resolved. The CDR3 sequence is 14 residues long. V was shortened by 2 bases and J by 2 bases, with 7 bases between the two germline ends.

This clonotype occurred many times. The gene calls are TRBV5-1 and TRBJ1-1; D call uncertain. The CDR3 is made up of 15 amino acids. Germline V CDR1 and CDR2: SGHRS, YFSETQ. Trimming removed 7 bases at V and 0 bases at J, with 16 bases between. CDR3 sequence (DNA): TGCGCCAGCGGACCGGGTGGCAGTCTGAACACTGAAGCTTTCTTT. Its protein product is CASGPGGSLNTEAFF.

As for this clonotype: This may be a read error, as it is one base from a much larger clone. The J gene is TRBJ2-1, the V gene TRBV20-1; D gene uncertain. The CDR3 is made up of 15 amino acids. Germline CDR1 is DFQATT and CDR2 is SNEGSKA (reference sequence). CDR3 sequence: CSAPVLGISFNEQFF. DNA for the CDR3: TGCAGTGCTCCGGTCCTGGGGATTTCCTTCAATGAGCAGTTCTTC.

The chain recombines TRBV19 with TRBJ2-5, with a weak D call TRBD1 (6 bases). Germline CDR1 and CDR2: LNHDA and SQIVND (reference sequence). CDR3 length: 15 residues. The V end lost 3 bases, the J end lost 4 bases, and 15 bases lay between the germline ends. In nucleotides, the CDR3 is TGTGCCAGTAGTATCGGAACAGGGTTCTCAGAGACCCAGTACTTC. Its protein is CASSIGTGFSETQYF.

This clonotype was picked up a small number of times. The chain has TRBV20-1 and TRBJ1-1; tentatively, D is TRBD1 (5 bases). The CDR3 is 14 residues long. Trimming stripped 6 bases from V and 5 bases from J, with 19 bases between. Germline V CDR1 and CDR2: DFQATT, SNEGSKA (reference sequence). As DNA, the CDR3 is TGCAGTGCGAGGAAAATCAGGGAGAAAACTGAAGCTTTCTTT. Protein: CSARKIREKTEAFF.

The V call is TRBV6-5, the J call TRBJ2-3; TRBD2 aligns across 9 bases. The germline V gene encodes CDR1 MNHEY and CDR2 SVGAGI. The ends lost 7 bases at V and 11 bases at J; junction bases unmatched: 19. The CDR3 length is 16 residues. The CDR3 loop reads CASTSGPGTSISMQYF. CDR3 bases: TGTGCCAGCACCTCCGGGCCCGGGACTAGCATTAGTATGCAGTATTTT.

This chain joins TRBV5-6 and TRBJ2-1; 9 bases map to TRBD1. This CDR3 has 15 amino acids. V gave up 2 bases and J gave up 8 bases; unmatched junction bases: 8. Germline V gives CDR1 SGHDT, CDR2 YYEEEE. The CDR3 here is CASSLGQGSYYEQFF. CDR3 sequence (DNA): TGTGCCAGCAGCTTAGGACAGGGGTCGTATTATGAGCAGTTCTTC.

The V call is TRBV5-1, the J call TRBJ2-5; no clear D. The ends were cut back, 3 bases at V and 0 bases at J, with 15 bases in the middle. The CDR3 extends over 16 amino acids. From germline, CDR1 is SGHRS and CDR2 YFSETQ. CDR3 in DNA: TGCGCCAGCAGCTCCCATCCCCAGACTGACCAAGAGACCCAGTACTTC. This codes for CASSSHPQTDQETQYF. The full variable domain, completed using reference TRBV5-1 and TRBJ2-5, is KAGVTQTPRYLIKTRGQQVTLSCSPISGHRSVSWYQQTPGQGLQFLFEYFSETQRNKGNFPGRFSGRQFSNSRSEMNVSTLELGDSALYLCASSSHPQTDQETQYFGPGTRLLVL.

This clonotype was counted many times. The rearrangement links TRBV4-3 to TRBJ2-7; D not certain. V lost 1 base and J 2 bases, leaving 12 bases between the germline ends. Germline V gives CDR1 LGHNA, CDR2 YSLEER. The CDR3 has 15 amino acids. The CDR3 protein is CASSQGSWAAYEQYF. In DNA form, the CDR3 reads TGCGCCAGCAGCCAAGGATCCTGGGCAGCCTACGAGCAGTACTTC.

This clonotype has a count of ten or more. V is TRBV6-5 and J is TRBJ1-5; the D gene is possibly TRBD1 (6 bases). Per germline, CDR1 MNHEY and CDR2 SVGAGI. V lost 1 base, J lost 6 bases, and 7 bases lay in between. CDR3 length: 13 amino acids. CDR3 residues: CASSYLGGQPQHF. CDR3 nucleotides: TGTGCCAGCAGTTACTTAGGGGGTCAGCCCCAGCATTTT.